These 5 T cell receptor beta chains were all obtained from the same sample, sequenced in a study of blood T cell repertoires in COVID-19 (TCRdb year 2020). Library construction relied on the immunoSEQ multiplex PCR assay. The table comes from immuneACCESS by way of TCRdb, which keeps in-frame sequences with V and J called. Part of the clones is missing from these tables; in studies checked, under half for an unresolved V gene and the rest for unknown reasons. In all, the sample holds about 300,000 clones, and roughly 86% of those were seen once. The biggest ten clones account for 1.8% of the sample. The specimen sequenced was peripheral blood. The receptors here all came from a woman aged 25 to 45 with COVID-19, enrolled during active disease.

DNA for the CDR3: TGTGCCAGCATCGGACAGGGGGCCCTAGCTGAAGCTTTCTTT. Translation gives CASIGQGALAEAFF. The chain couples TRBV28 to TRBJ1-1; 11 bases line up with TRBD1. The CDR3 runs to 14 residues. Germline V gene data show CDR1 as MDHEN and CDR2 as SYDVKM. Unmatched junction bases numbered 7, after V lost 7 bases and J lost 6 bases.

This chain links TRBV5-1 with TRBJ1-1; D not resolved. Deletions cut 2 bases from V and 2 bases from J, with 10 bases between. The germline CDR1 and CDR2 sequences are SGHRS and YFSETQ. This CDR3 has 14 residues. CDR3 amino acids: CASSLVPGNTEAFF. The DNA for the CDR3 is TGCGCCAGCAGCTTAGTTCCGGGAAACACTGAAGCTTTCTTT.

CDR3 coding DNA: TGTGCCAGCAGCCGATCCGGGACAGGGGACAATGAGCAGTTCTTC. Encoded protein: CASSRSGTGDNEQFF. V gene TRBV4-2 combines with J gene TRBJ2-1; the match to TRBD1 covers 10 bases. Germline CDR1 LGHNA, CDR2 YNFKEQ. The CDR3 contains 15 residues. V lost 4 bases, J lost 5 bases, and 5 bases stayed unmatched.

The chain couples TRBV7-2 to TRBJ1-1; unclear D gene. The V and J ends lost 4 bases and 6 bases respectively, with 12 bases between them. The CDR3 loop spans 13 amino acids. In germline, CDR1 is SGHTA, CDR2 FQGNSA. DNA for the CDR3: TGTGCCAGCAGCTCCCCGGGTGGCCCTGAAGCTTTCTTT. The encoded protein is CASSSPGGPEAFF.

The J gene is TRBJ2-7, the V gene TRBV11-3; weak D call: TRBD1 (6 bases). Germline V lookup: CDR1 SGHNT, CDR2 YENEEA. With 3 bases removed from V and 1 base from J, the gap between germline ends came to 19 bases. The CDR3 extends over 17 amino acids. CDR3 protein: CASSFATTGTKSYEQYF. Written as DNA, the CDR3 is TGTGCCAGCAGCTTTGCCACCACGGGGACAAAGTCCTACGAGCAGTACTTC.